This is a list of T cell receptor beta chains from one sample in a study of T cells in Graves' hyperthyroidism and ophthalmopathy. TCRdb re-called the multiplex PCR reads with MiXCR, one entry per CDR3 protein. The table has some 690,000 distinct CDR3 sequences, approximately 15% seen once. Sequencing used blood. The source of these receptors is a man over 45 with Graves' hyperthyroidism. Each CDR3 is given with its conserved first and last residue. A D gene is named only where the DNA matches it firmly. The size field is filled for only some rows; it gives once, few, many or a size class.

NA	TRBV19	NA	TRBJ2-2	TGTGCCAGTAGAGAAGCGGCTCTGAACACCGGGGAGCTGTTTTTT	CASREAALNTGELFF
many	TRBV27	NA	TRBJ2-3	TGTGCCAGCAGTTTTATTGAGGGGTTCACAGATACGCAGTATTTT	CASSFIEGFTDTQYF
many	TRBV5-1	NA	TRBJ2-7	TGCGCCAGCAGCCTGGGCCCTAACGAGCAGTACTTC	CASSLGPNEQYF
NA	TRBV9	NA	TRBJ2-7	TGTGCCAGCAGCGTAGGTGCTGCGAGCTCCTACGAGCAGTACTTC	CASSVGAASSYEQYF
many	TRBV28	NA	TRBJ2-1	TGTGCCAGCAGTTTTTGGGGGAAGCGTACAAATGAGCAGTTCTTC	CASSFWGKRTNEQFF
few	TRBV6-1	TRBD1	TRBJ2-7	TGTGCCAGCAGTGAAGCCCGACAGGGGATCTCCTACGAGCAGTACTTC	CASSEARQGISYEQYF
few	TRBV5-1	TRBD1	TRBJ2-7	TGCGCCAGCAGCTTGGCAGGGCAGGGGGATCGCGAGCAGTACTTC	CASSLAGQGDREQYF
NA	TRBV7-2	TRBD2	TRBJ2-1	TGTGCCAGCAGCTTAGGTGCTAGCGGGAGGGTCGATGAGCAGTTCTTC	CASSLGASGRVDEQFF
few	TRBV18	NA	TRBJ2-3	TGTGCCAGCTCACAAACAGGGAGTCCAGATACGCAGTATTTT	CASSQTGSPDTQYF
few	TRBV28	NA	TRBJ1-2	TGTGCCAGCAGTTTTTACTCCTTAGGCCACCTCTATGGCTACACCTTC	CASSFYSLGHLYGYTF
many	TRBV7-2	NA	TRBJ1-2	TGTGCCAGCAGCGTCGACGGCCGTAACTATGGCTACACCTTC	CASSVDGRNYGYTF
once	TRBV9	TRBD2	TRBJ2-3	TGTGCCAGCAGCGTAGGTACTAGCGGGAGGGATACGCAGTATTTT	CASSVGTSGRDTQYF
many	TRBV2	NA	TRBJ2-1	TGTGCCAGCAGTGATCGCCTCACGGAGCTTAATGAGCAGTTCTTC	CASSDRLTELNEQFF
NA	TRBV6-5	TRBD1	TRBJ2-2	TGTGCCAGCAGTTTGACAGGGCTAAGTGTCACCGGGGTGCTGTTTTTT	CASSLTGLSVTGVLFF
NA	TRBV5-1	NA	TRBJ2-4	TGCGCCAGCAGCTCGTCAAGGGGTGTTAAGGCCAAAAACATTCAGTACTTC	CASSSSRGVKAKNIQYF
many	TRBV24-1	TRBD2	TRBJ2-1	TGTGCCACCAGGGGACTAGCGGAGTCCAATGAGCAGTTCTTC	CATRGLAESNEQFF
many	TRBV28	NA	TRBJ1-3	TGTGCCAGCAGTTTATGGGACGGATACTCTGGAAACACCATATATTTT	CASSLWDGYSGNTIYF
NA	TRBV29-1	NA	TRBJ2-7	TGCAGCGCAGCCGGGACGGCCACCTACGAGCAGTACTTC	CSAAGTATYEQYF
few	TRBV19	NA	TRBJ2-7	TGTGCCAGTAGTATTCAGGACGGAGAGTACGAGCAGTACTTC	CASSIQDGEYEQYF
NA	TRBV27	TRBD1	TRBJ1-5	TGTGCCAGCAGTTCCCTGACAGGGGCTTATAGCAATCAGCCCCAGCATTTT	CASSSLTGAYSNQPQHF
NA	TRBV18	NA	TRBJ1-1	TGTGCCAGCTCACCAGTTGGATATCTGAACGCTGAAGCTTTCTTT	CASSPVGYLNAEAFF
NA	TRBV11-2	NA	TRBJ2-7	TGTGCCAGCAGCTTAGCGACTAGTGGGCGTTACGAGCAGTACTTC	CASSLATSGRYEQYF
few	TRBV7-9	NA	TRBJ2-7	TGTGCCAGCAGCTTCCCCGGGCGGGACGAGCAGTACTTC	CASSFPGRDEQYF
NA	TRBV20-1	NA	TRBJ2-2	TGCAGCACTACTGGGATCAACACCGGGGAGCTGTTTTTT	CSTTGINTGELFF
many	TRBV28	TRBD1	TRBJ1-2	TGTGCCAGCAGTAGTTACGACAGGGGCTATGGCTACACCTTC	CASSSYDRGYGYTF
few	TRBV30	TRBD1	TRBJ1-1	TGTGCCTGGAGTTCCCCGGACAGGGTGAACACTGAAGCTTTCTTT	CAWSSPDRVNTEAFF
few	TRBV30	TRBD1	TRBJ2-4	TGTGCCTGGAGGGACCCGGGACAGCCTCAGTACTTC	CAWRDPGQPQYF
many	TRBV5-1	TRBD1	TRBJ2-7	TGCGCCAGCAGCCTCGGGACAGGGGGTAAGGACGAGCAGTACTTC	CASSLGTGGKDEQYF
many	TRBV2	NA	TRBJ1-1	TGTGCCAGCCTACGAACTTCTCTCGGGGCTTTCTTT	CASLRTSLGAFF
NA	TRBV10-3	TRBD2	TRBJ2-1	TGTGCCAGCCTAGCGGGAGATACCTACAATGAGCAGTTCTTC	CASLAGDTYNEQFF
NA	TRBV20-1	NA	TRBJ2-7	TGCAGTGCTCCACTGGGCTCTAGCACCTACGAGCAGTACTTC	CSAPLGSSTYEQYF
NA	TRBV20-1	NA	TRBJ1-2	TGCAGTGCTGGACCACATATTACGGATGGCTACACCTTC	CSAGPHITDGYTF
few	TRBV3-1	NA	TRBJ2-6	TGTGCCAGCAGCCAAGAGATGGCATTCTCTGGGGCCAACGTCCTGACTTTC	CASSQEMAFSGANVLTF
few	TRBV5-5	NA	TRBJ2-7	TGTGCCAGCAGCTCCTCACTAATATACTACGAGCAGTACTTC	CASSSSLIYYEQYF
NA	TRBV4-3	TRBD2	TRBJ2-2	TGCGCCAGCAGCCATCTCTCAGACCCGGGGGGGACCGGGGAGCTGTTTTTT	CASSHLSDPGGTGELFF
many	TRBV28	NA	TRBJ1-2	TGTGCCAGCAGTCCTAACTATGGCTACACCTTC	CASSPNYGYTF
NA	TRBV6-5	NA	TRBJ2-7	TGTGCCAGCAGTTACTCGGATCCGGGATCCTACGAGCAGTACTTC	CASSYSDPGSYEQYF
NA	TRBV27	NA	TRBJ1-6	TGTGCCAGCAGTTCAGCGGGACAAATTAATTCACCCCTCCACTTT	CASSSAGQINSPLHF